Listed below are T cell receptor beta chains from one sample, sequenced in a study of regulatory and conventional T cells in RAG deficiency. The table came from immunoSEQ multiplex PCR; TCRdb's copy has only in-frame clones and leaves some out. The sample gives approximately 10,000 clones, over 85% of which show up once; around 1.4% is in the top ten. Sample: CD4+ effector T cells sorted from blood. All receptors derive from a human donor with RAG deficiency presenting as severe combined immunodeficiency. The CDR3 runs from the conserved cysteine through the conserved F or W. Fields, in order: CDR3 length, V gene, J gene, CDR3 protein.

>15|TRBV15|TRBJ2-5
CATSRMTGGYKTQYF
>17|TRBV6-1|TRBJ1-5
CASSEAHKGGARQPQHF
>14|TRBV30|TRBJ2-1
CAWRSGTGGFEQFF
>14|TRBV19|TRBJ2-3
CASSIGQRTDTQYF
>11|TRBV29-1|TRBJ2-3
CSVGGTDTQYF
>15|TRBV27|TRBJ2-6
CASSPTLSGANVLTF
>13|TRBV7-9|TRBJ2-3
CASSLTGGDTQYF
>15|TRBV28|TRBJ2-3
CASSLTVGGIYTQYF
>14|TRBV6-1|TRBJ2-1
CASSVPHRGDEQFF
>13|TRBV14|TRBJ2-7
CASSQGVWGEQYF
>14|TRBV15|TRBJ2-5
CATSRGGFQETQYF
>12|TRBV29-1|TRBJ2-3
CSVDDFTDTQYF
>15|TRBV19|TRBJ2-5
CASSIGGTPQETQYF
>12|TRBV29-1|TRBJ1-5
CSVGAHNQPQHF
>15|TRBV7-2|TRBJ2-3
CASSLLAGHTDTQYF
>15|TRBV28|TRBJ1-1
CASSPRQGARTEAFF
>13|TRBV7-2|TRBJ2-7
CASSLVRAYEQYF
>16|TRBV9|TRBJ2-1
CASKQGTASSYNEQFF
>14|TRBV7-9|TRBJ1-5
CASAWGGENQPQHF
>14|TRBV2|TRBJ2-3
CASRRDWSTDTQYF
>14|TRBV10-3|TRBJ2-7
CAISVGQGAYEQYF
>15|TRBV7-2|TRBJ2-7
CASTRVAANLYEQYF
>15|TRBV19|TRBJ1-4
CASIRQAATNEKLFF
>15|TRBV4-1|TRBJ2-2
CASSQDGGYTGELFF
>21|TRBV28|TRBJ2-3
CASSTGQGKAIGEGVTDTQYF
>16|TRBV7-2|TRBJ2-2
CASSLFVGANTGELFF
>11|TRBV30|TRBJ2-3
CAWTGTDTQYF
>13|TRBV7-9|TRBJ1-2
CASSPGTGNGYTF
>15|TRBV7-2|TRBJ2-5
CASSLFQGAQETQYF
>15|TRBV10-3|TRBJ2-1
CAISDGGGSYNEQFF
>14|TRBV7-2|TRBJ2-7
CASRFSGSSYEQYF
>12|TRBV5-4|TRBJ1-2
CASSWGGAGYTF
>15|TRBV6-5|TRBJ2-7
CASSFFMGGVYEQYF
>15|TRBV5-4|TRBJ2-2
CASSWGQVFTGELFF
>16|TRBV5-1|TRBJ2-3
CASSLVTTGATDTQYF
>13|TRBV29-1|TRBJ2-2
CSALHRNTGELFF
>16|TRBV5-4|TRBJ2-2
CASRPTGGAGTGELFF
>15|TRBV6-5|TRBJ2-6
CASSYTGSGANVLTF
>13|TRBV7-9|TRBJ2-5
CASTIGVQETQYF
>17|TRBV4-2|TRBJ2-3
CASSQGGLAGSEDTQYF
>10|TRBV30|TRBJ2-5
CAWSVETQYF
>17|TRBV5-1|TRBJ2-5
CASSRGQSGRARETQYF
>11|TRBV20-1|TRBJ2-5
CSATGLETQYF
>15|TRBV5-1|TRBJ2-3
CASSQPGGGTDTQYF
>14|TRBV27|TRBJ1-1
CASSQDRGTTEAFF
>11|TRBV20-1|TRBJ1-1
CSATGGTEAFF
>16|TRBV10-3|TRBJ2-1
CATSPFAGGTYNEQFF
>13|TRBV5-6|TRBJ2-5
CASSFQGGETQYF
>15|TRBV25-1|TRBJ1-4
CASSESGGGREKLFF
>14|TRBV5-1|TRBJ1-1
CASSLGSMNTEAFF
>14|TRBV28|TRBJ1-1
CASSQTGGATEAFF
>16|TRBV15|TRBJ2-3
CATSRDRGQFTDTQYF
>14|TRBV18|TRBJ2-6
CASSPGAGANVLTF
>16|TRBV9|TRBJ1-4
CASSVEGSATNEKLFF
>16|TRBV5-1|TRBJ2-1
CASSFTRALSYNEQFF